These 27 T cell receptor beta chains originate from one sample sequenced in a study of blood T cell repertoires in COVID-19. The table came from immunoSEQ multiplex PCR; TCRdb's copy has only in-frame clones and leaves some out. The repertoire includes tens of thousands of clones, around 85% of them detected once, and 1.4% sits in the top ten. The sequenced sample was peripheral blood. The source of these receptors is a woman aged 60 to 75 with acute or convalescent COVID-19.

V usage is TRBV5-6 and J usage is TRBJ1-6, with TRBD1 matching over 10 bases. This CDR3 spans 16 amino acids. The germline V gene has CDR1 SGHDT and CDR2 YYEEEE. With V trimmed by 2 bases and J by 4 bases, 3 bases remained unmatched. CDR3 nucleotide sequence: TGTGCCAGCAGCTTCCGACAGGGGGCGTATAATTCACCCCTCCACTTT. It translates to CASSFRQGAYNSPLHF.

The genes are TRBV29-1 and TRBJ2-7; 11 nucleotides line up with TRBD2. CDR3 length: 15 residues. With 4 bases clipped from V and 2 bases from J, the junction kept 7 bases outside the gene matches. The V gene's germline CDR1 is SQVTM and CDR2 ANQGSEA. CDR3 nucleotide sequence: TGCAGCGTTGTTCCCATAGCGGGAGGGCCCTACGAGCAGTACTTC. Protein product: CSVVPIAGGPYEQYF.

The chain joins TRBV7-9 to TRBJ1-4; D is unclear. Deletions cut 3 bases from V and 7 bases from J, with 18 bases between. Germline lookup yields CDR1 SEHNR and CDR2 FQNEAQ (reference sequence). This CDR3 is built from 16 residues. The chain's CDR3 is CASSFGQTLGGEKLFF. CDR3 nucleotide sequence: TGTGCCAGCAGCTTTGGGCAGACCCTAGGAGGTGAAAAACTGTTTTTT.

This chain uses TRBV9 with TRBJ1-1, with a possible D match to TRBD1 (5 bases). V lost 2 bases and J lost 1, with 9 bases in between. Germline V gene sequence: CDR1 SGDLS, CDR2 YYNGEE. CDR3 length: 14 amino acids. The CDR3 DNA sequence: TGTGCCAGCAGCGTGGGGCCAGAGAACACTGAAGCTTTCTTT. Translation: CASSVGPENTEAFF. Full variable domain (remainder filled in from reference TRBV9 and TRBJ1-1): DSGVTQTPKHLITATGQRVTLRCSPRSGDLSVYWYQQSLDQGLQFLIQYYNGEERAKGNILERFSAQQFPDLHSELNLSSLELGDSALYFCASSVGPENTEAFFGQGTRLTVV.

The V gene is TRBV28, the J gene TRBJ2-3; 8 positions match TRBD1. Germline lookup yields CDR1 MDHEN and CDR2 SYDVKM. The ends lost 7 bases at V and 1 base at J; junction bases unmatched: 4. The CDR3 totals 14 residues. The chain's CDR3 is CASTETGGTDTQYF. The CDR3 region has the DNA TGTGCCAGCACCGAGACAGGGGGCACAGATACGCAGTATTTT.

V is TRBV30 and J is TRBJ1-2, with TRBD1 identical over 9 bases. Trimming at V came to 5 bases and at J to 8 bases, leaving 9 bases not matched to a gene. CDR3 length: 13 amino acids. Per the germline V gene, CDR1 is GTSNPN and CDR2 is SVGIG (reference sequence). CDR3 DNA: TGTGCCTGGGGACGTGGGACAGGGAGCGGCTACACCTTC. It yields the protein CAWGRGTGSGYTF. The full variable domain, with the rest looked up from reference TRBV30 and TRBJ1-2, is SQTIHQWPATLVQPVGSPLSLECTVEGTSNPNLYWYRQAAGRGLQLLFYSVGIGQISSEVPQNLSASRPQDRQFILSSKKLLLSDSGFYLCAWGRGTGSGYTFGSGTRLTVV.

V gene TRBV7-9 combines with J gene TRBJ2-7; TRBD2 might be the D (5 bases). CDR1 and CDR2 (germline): SEHNR, FQNEAQ (reference sequence). CDR3 size: 14 residues. Trimming took off 1 base at V and 6 bases at J, with 13 bases between the two ends. CDR3 DNA sequence: TGTGCCAGCAGCTTAGGGGAGTACGTCGGCGAGCAGTACTTC. Translation gives CASSLGEYVGEQYF.

The V gene is TRBV11-2, the J gene TRBJ2-7, with D possibly TRBD2 on 5 matching bases. Trimming removed 0 bases at V and 0 bases at J, with 9 bases between. Per germline, CDR1 SGHAT and CDR2 FQNNGV. This CDR3 has 15 residues. CDR3 coding DNA: TGTGCCAGCAGCTTAGATTCAGCGGTCTCCTACGAGCAGTACTTC. Protein: CASSLDSAVSYEQYF.

The J gene is TRBJ1-1, the V gene TRBV2; D unresolved. V was cut by 0 bases and J by 9 bases, with 17 bases left in between. This CDR3 is 15 amino acids long. CDR1 is SNHLY, CDR2 FYNNEI, per germline. CDR3 in amino acids: CASSEALWSGGKAFF. Written as DNA, the CDR3 is TGTGCCAGCAGTGAAGCGCTCTGGTCGGGTGGCAAAGCTTTCTTT. Together with reference TRBV2 and TRBJ1-1, the CDR3 gives the full variable domain: EPEVTQTPSHQVTQMGQEVILRCVPISNHLYFYWYRQILGQKVEFLVSFYNNEISEKSEIFDDQFSVERPDGSNFTLKIRSTKLEDSAMYFCASSEALWSGGKAFFGQGTRLTVV.

The chain recombines TRBV7-6 with TRBJ1-1; D possibly corresponds to TRBD1 (5 bases). Trimming took off 5 bases at V and 4 bases at J, with 11 bases between the two ends. This CDR3 comprises 13 residues. The germline CDR1 and CDR2 sequences are SGHVS and FNYEAQ. CDR3 in DNA: TGTGCCAGCAGCGCCGCAGGGCGCACTGAAGCTTTCTTT. Translated, it gives CASSAAGRTEAFF.

The chain combines TRBV10-3 with TRBJ1-1, with unresolved D. This CDR3 has 14 amino acids. Germline V gene sequence: CDR1 ENHRY, CDR2 SYGVKD. The V end was cut by 3 bases, the J end by 1 base, with 9 bases between. The CDR3 DNA sequence: TGTGCCATCAGTGATCCCCCGGGGAACACTGAAGCTTTCTTT. Its translation is CAISDPPGNTEAFF.

In DNA form, the CDR3 reads TGTGCCTGGAGATTCAACGGGGGTGGGGACACCATATATTTT. Translation gives CAWRFNGGGDTIYF. The rearrangement uses TRBV30 and TRBJ1-3, with D possibly matching TRBD1 (5 bases). V was cut by 3 bases and J by 8 bases, with 17 bases left in between. CDR3 size: 14 residues. Germline CDR1 and CDR2: GTSNPN and SVGIG (reference sequence).

The rearrangement uses TRBV12-3 or TRBV12-4 and TRBJ1-1; no clear D gene. The CDR3 consists of 13 residues. The V and J ends lost 5 bases and 4 bases respectively, with 11 bases between them. CDR3 sequence reads: CASSTPSATEAFF. The CDR3 DNA follows: TGTGCCAGCAGTACCCCCAGTGCCACTGAAGCTTTCTTT.

This clone was picked up a small number of times. The chain couples TRBV6-5 to TRBJ2-1, with 9 bases fitting TRBD2. This CDR3 comprises 16 residues. V lost 2 bases, J lost 5 bases, and 7 bases stayed unmatched. CDR1 MNHEY and CDR2 SVGAGI come from the germline V gene. CDR3 nucleotide sequence: TGTGCCAGCAGTTACCTTCCTAGCGGGACCCACAATGAGCAGTTCTTC. Translated, it gives CASSYLPSGTHNEQFF.

The rearrangement links TRBV3-1 (or the pseudogene TRBV3-2) to TRBJ1-2, with 7 bases fitting TRBD1. CDR3 length: 15 amino acids. CDR1 and CDR2 (germline): LGHDT, YNNKEL (reference sequence). V gave up 3 bases and J gave up 4 bases; unmatched junction bases: 8. CDR3 in DNA: TGTGCCAGCAGCCATCCTAGACAGGGAGCCTATGGCTACACCTTC. It is translated as CASSHPRQGAYGYTF.

The V call is TRBV9, the J call TRBJ1-2; TRBD1 might be the D (6 bases). With 0 bases removed from V and 2 bases from J, the gap between germline ends came to 17 bases. This CDR3 region has 17 residues. Germline V CDR1 and CDR2: SGDLS, YYNGEE. CDR3 amino acids: CASSVEGMPGQNYGYTF. As DNA, the CDR3 is TGTGCCAGCAGCGTAGAAGGGATGCCCGGACAGAACTATGGCTACACCTTC.

V usage is TRBV7-9 and J usage is TRBJ2-3; TRBD2 matches 14 bases. V lost 6 bases and J lost 3; bases outside the gene matches: 5. Germline V gene data show CDR1 as SEHNR and CDR2 as FQNEAQ (reference sequence). The length of the CDR3 is 16 residues. The CDR3, as DNA: TGTGCCAGCAGATGGACTAGCGGGGGGTTAACAGATACGCAGTATTTT. This encodes CASRWTSGGLTDTQYF.

This clone was detected once. The chain uses TRBV4-2 and TRBJ2-7; 14 bases line up with TRBD2. CDR3 length: 18 amino acids. Germline V CDR1 and CDR2: LGHNA, YNFKEQ. Losses at the gene ends were 1 base for V and 4 bases for J; bases not matched to a gene: 9. The CDR3 bases are TGTGCCAGCAGCCAAGGTCTACCCGGGACTAGCGGGAGTTACGAGCAGTACTTC. The encoded protein is CASSQGLPGTSGSYEQYF.

V gene TRBV9 combines with J gene TRBJ2-1; no firm D call. Trimming removed 3 bases from V and 0 bases from J, with 10 bases in between. The CDR3 contains 15 residues. The germline V gene encodes CDR1 SGDLS and CDR2 YYNGEE. CDR3 in amino acids: CASSESKSSYNEQFF. CDR3 nucleotides: TGTGCCAGCAGCGAGAGTAAAAGCTCCTACAATGAGCAGTTCTTC. The variable domain in full, with the rest retrieved from reference TRBV9 and TRBJ2-1, is DSGVTQTPKHLITATGQRVTLRCSPRSGDLSVYWYQQSLDQGLQFLIQYYNGEERAKGNILERFSAQQFPDLHSELNLSSLELGDSALYFCASSESKSSYNEQFFGPGTRLTVL.

The CDR3 protein is CASSPADTEAFF. For the CDR3, the DNA is TGTGCCAGCTCACCAGCGGATACTGAAGCTTTCTTT. The gene calls are TRBV18 and TRBJ1-1; the D is unclear. The CDR3 is 12 residues long. V was pared by 2 bases and J by 5 bases, with 6 bases between. From germline, CDR1 is KGHSH and CDR2 LQKENI.

The CDR3 here is CASSLKEGSPLHF. The CDR3 DNA follows: TGTGCCAGCAGCTTAAAGGAGGGATCACCCCTCCACTTT. This rearrangement joins TRBV7-3 to TRBJ1-6, with D hard to call. Trimming shortened V by 1 base and J by 10 bases, and 8 bases separated the two germline ends. The CDR3 loop spans 13 amino acids. Germline V gives CDR1 SGHTA, CDR2 FQGTGA.

This sequence joins TRBV27 and TRBJ1-6; 8 bases match TRBD1. The length of the CDR3 is 12 residues. Germline assignment: CDR1 MNHEY and CDR2 SMNVEV (reference sequence). V trimming: 6 bases; J trimming: 11 bases; junction bases outside the gene matches: 3. As DNA, the CDR3 is TGTGCCAGCAGCCTGACAGGGGCACCCCTCCACTTT. This gives the protein CASSLTGAPLHF.

This clone was detected a few times. The chain carries TRBV19 and TRBJ2-5; 9 bases agree with TRBD1. In germline, CDR1 is LNHDA, CDR2 SQIVND (reference sequence). The CDR3 is 15 amino acids. V shed 5 bases and J 5 bases; nucleotides not matched to a gene: 9. The CDR3 loop reads CASSSQQGAGETQYF. CDR3 nucleotide sequence: TGTGCCAGTAGTTCGCAACAGGGGGCTGGGGAGACCCAGTACTTC.

On this clone itself: The same CDR3 also results from other DNA sequences found in this sample. The chain has TRBV24-1 and TRBJ2-5; 11 nucleotides match TRBD2. Unmatched junction bases numbered 4, after V lost 3 bases and J lost 2 bases. The CDR3 consists of 16 residues. Germline lookup yields CDR1 KGHDR and CDR2 SFDVKD. The CDR3 sequence is CATSDPIAGGQETQYF. Here the CDR3 DNA reads TGTGCCACCAGTGATCCTATAGCGGGGGGGCAAGAGACCCAGTACTTC.

This clone was picked up one time. V is TRBV28 and J is TRBJ1-5, with D perhaps TRBD1 (6 bases). Germline CDR1 MDHEN, CDR2 SYDVKM. V dropped 11 bases and J dropped 2 bases, with 16 bases sitting between them. The CDR3 is 14 residues long. CDR3 residues: CAGGGPRGNQPQHF. For the CDR3, the DNA is TGTGCCGGGGGCGGGCCCCGGGGCAATCAGCCCCAGCATTTT. Filled out from reference TRBV28 and TRBJ1-5, the complete variable domain reads DVKVTQSSRYLVKRTGEKVFLECVQDMDHENMFWYRQDPGLGLRLIYFSYDVKMKEKGDIPEGYSVSREKKERFSLILESASTNQTSMYLCAGGGPRGNQPQHFGDGTRLSIL.

The chain recombines TRBV3-1 (or the pseudogene TRBV3-2) with TRBJ1-3, with 9 bases fitting TRBD1. Germline assignment: CDR1 LGHDT and CDR2 YNNKEL (reference sequence). The J segment lost 4 bases and the V segment lost 5 bases, leaving 0 bases of the junction unmatched. The CDR3 length is 13 residues. This CDR3 is CASSGTGGNTIYF. The CDR3 region has the DNA TGTGCCAGCAGCGGGACAGGGGGAAACACCATATATTTT.

This rearrangement joins TRBV2 to TRBJ2-7, with 8 nucleotides matching TRBD1. The germline gives CDR1 SNHLY, CDR2 FYNNEI. CDR3 length: 14 residues. With 1 base clipped from V and 1 base from J, the junction kept 0 bases outside the gene matches. In nucleotides, the CDR3 is TGTGCCAGCAGTGAAGGGACAGGGTCCTACGAGCAGTACTTC. It translates to CASSEGTGSYEQYF.